This T cell receptor (beta chain) is from a study of patients and donors after allogeneic stem cell transplantation. This clonotype was counted only a few times. The CDR3 runs 14 residues. The V segment lost 2 bases and the J segment 14 bases; nucleotides outside the gene matches: 10. Germline-derived CDR1 and CDR2 are SGHDT and YYEEEE. TCRdb recomputed calls from the RT-PCR reads with MiXCR, one row per CDR3 protein. This sample has around 200,000 distinct CDR3 sequences; about 37% occur once, and the top ten carry 11%. Sequencing was done on a sample of blood, either unsorted or a sorted T cell fraction (not recorded which). This chain connects TRBV5-6 to TRBJ1-3, with TRBD1 matching over 10 bases. The source is a human donor who was either an allogeneic HSCT recipient or a stem cell or donor lymphocyte infusion donor (not recorded which). It is not recorded whose cells these are; they may come from a transplant donor. The DNA of the CDR3 is TGTGCCAGCAGCTTAGACAGGGGGCTGGACGTCTTATATTTT. Protein: CASSLDRGLDVLYF.